Below, 29 T cell receptor beta chains from the same sample are listed, as sequenced in a study of response to subunit inactivated influenza vaccine. In TCRdb, the RT-PCR reads were re-called with MiXCR into one record per CDR3 protein. The sample lists some 300,000 distinct CDR3 sequences; about 20% were seen once. Source: PBMCs from blood, taken about 20 months after vaccination. These receptor sequences come from a man between 50 and 75 years old who received an inactivated influenza vaccine.

The V call is TRBV7-3, the J call TRBJ2-7; 9 nucleotides agree with TRBD2. Losses at the gene ends were 5 bases for V and 5 bases for J; bases not matched to a gene: 4. This CDR3 has 13 residues. Germline CDR1 reads SGHTA; CDR2 reads FQGTGA. For the CDR3, the DNA is TGTGCCAGCAGCGTGACTAGCGGCCACGAGCAGTACTTC. It encodes CASSVTSGHEQYF. Filled out from reference TRBV7-3 and TRBJ2-7, the complete variable domain reads GAGVSQTPSNKVTEKGKYVELRCDPISGHTALYWYRQSLGQGPEFLIYFQGTGAADDSGLPNDRFFAVRPEGSVSTLKIQRTERGDSAVYLCASSVTSGHEQYFGPGTRLTVT.

This clonotype was counted many times. This chain uses TRBV20-1 with TRBJ1-4; perhaps TRBD1 as D (5 bases). The V gene's germline CDR1 is DFQATT and CDR2 SNEGSKA (reference sequence). Trimming took off 6 bases at V and 7 bases at J, with 15 bases between the two ends. This CDR3 spans 13 amino acids. DNA for the CDR3: TGCAGTGCCTTCTGGGGGGAAGGTGAAAAACTGTTTTTT. It translates to CSAFWGEGEKLFF.

At least ten counts were recorded for this clonotype. The genes are TRBV5-1 and TRBJ1-1; 8 bases match TRBD1. Germline CDR1 is SGHRS and CDR2 is YFSETQ. The CDR3 extends over 15 amino acids. After removal of 0 bases from V and 6 bases from J, the junction contained 7 bases not matched to a gene. In nucleotides, the CDR3 is TGCGCCAGCAGCTTGGCCGGGCAGGGGGCAGCTGAAGCTTTCTTT. It is translated as CASSLAGQGAAEAFF.

This chain links TRBV14 with TRBJ2-3; the D gene is possibly TRBD2 (7 bases). This CDR3 is built from 17 residues. The germline V gene has CDR1 SGHDN and CDR2 FVKESK. Trimming pared 5 bases from V and 5 bases from J, leaving 23 bases between. CDR3 DNA sequence: TGTGCCAGCAGCGTTACCAACACGGGGGGCGTGATAGATACGCAGTATTTT. Encoded protein: CASSVTNTGGVIDTQYF.

This clonotype was detected a few times. This sequence joins TRBV4-1 and TRBJ1-5; TRBD1 is a possible D gene (6 bases). Germline V gene sequence: CDR1 MGHRA, CDR2 YSYEKL. The CDR3 has 14 amino acids. Trimming pared 2 bases from V and 2 bases from J, leaving 7 bases between. CDR3 coding DNA: TGCGCCAGCAGCCAAAGACAGGGCAATCAGCCCCAGCATTTT. Translation gives CASSQRQGNQPQHF.

Notes on this clonotype: The junction differs from germline at one of its ends, possibly a read error. The V call is TRBV19, the J call TRBJ2-1; TRBD1 aligns across 9 bases. The CDR3 totals 16 residues. Germline loops: CDR1 LNHDA, CDR2 SQIVND (reference sequence). DNA of the CDR3: TGTGCCAGTAGCATCGCCGGGACAGGGTCTGGCAATGAGCAGTTATTC. Protein sequence: CASSIAGTGSGNEQLF.

CDR3 protein: CSAADRGVLLNTEAFF. The CDR3 bases are TGCAGTGCCGCGGACAGGGGGGTACTCCTGAACACTGAAGCTTTCTTT. The rearrangement links TRBV20-1 to TRBJ1-1, with 10 bases aligning to TRBD1. V trimming: 6 bases; J trimming: 0 bases; junction bases outside the gene matches: 10. CDR1 and CDR2 from the germline V gene are DFQATT and SNEGSKA (reference sequence). The CDR3 sequence is 16 residues long.

This clonotype was detected a few times. The CDR3 loop is CASSFGSTDTQYF. CDR3 in DNA: TGTGCCAGCAGCTTCGGGAGCACAGATACGCAGTATTTT. The chain recombines TRBV7-2 with TRBJ2-3, with unresolved D. Looked up from germline, CDR1 is SGHTA and CDR2 is FQGNSA. CDR3 length: 13 residues. V was trimmed by 3 bases and J by 0 bases, leaving 4 bases between them.

The V call is TRBV18, the J call TRBJ1-4; no firm D call. Looked up from germline, CDR1 is KGHSH and CDR2 is LQKENI. V lost 1 base and J 2 bases, leaving 5 bases between the germline ends. There are 14 residues in the CDR3. CDR3 sequence: CASSPLPTNEKLFF. The CDR3 DNA reads TGTGCCAGCTCACCACTCCCCACTAATGAAAAACTGTTTTTT.

This clonotype was seen more than once but under ten times. The chain has TRBV6-5 and TRBJ2-5; D is undetermined. The CDR3 consists of 14 residues. Per the germline V gene, CDR1 is MNHEY and CDR2 is SVGAGI. The V end lost 2 bases, the J end lost 5 bases, and 12 bases lay between the germline ends. The CDR3 region is CASSYTAYSETQYF. DNA of the CDR3: TGTGCCAGCAGTTACACTGCATATTCGGAGACCCAGTACTTC.

Only a few counts were recorded for this clonotype. This chain links TRBV6-1 with TRBJ2-1; D remains unclear. V shed 6 bases and J shed 0 bases, with 12 bases lying between them. Per germline, CDR1 MNHNS and CDR2 SASEGT. There are 15 residues in the CDR3. The CDR3 protein is CASSLQRSSYNEQFF. CDR3 coding DNA: TGTGCCAGCAGCCTCCAGCGAAGCTCCTACAATGAGCAGTTCTTC.

This clonotype occurred a few times. The V and J genes are TRBV5-4 and TRBJ1-1, with D tentatively TRBD1 (6 bases). The CDR3 sequence is 17 residues long. V lost 0 bases to trimming and J lost 5 bases, with 20 bases between them. Germline V gene sequence: CDR1 SGHNT, CDR2 YYREEE (reference sequence). The CDR3 DNA sequence: TGTGCCAGCAGCTTGGTCAGGAGGGGGGGTTCAGGGACTGAAGCTTTCTTT. This sequence encodes CASSLVRRGGSGTEAFF.

Points on this clonotype: One end of the junction does not line up with germline, which may come from a read error. The chain recombines TRBV6-2 or TRBV6-3 with TRBJ2-3; D unresolved. The CDR3 is made up of 12 amino acids. Germline-derived CDR1 and CDR2 are MNHEY and SVGEGT. The CDR3 DNA is TGTGCCAGCATGAACCCCACAGATACGCGGTATTTT. This encodes CASMNPTDTRYF.

J is TRBJ1-1 and V is TRBV11-1, with a weak D call TRBD1 (6 bases). The CDR3 contains 14 residues. The V end lost 5 bases, the J end lost 10 bases, and 20 bases lay between the germline ends. Germline assignment: CDR1 SGHAT and CDR2 FQDESV (reference sequence). The DNA of the CDR3 is TGTGCCAGCAGCCTTACAAAGGGGGGAGAACGAGCTTTCTTT. Residues: CASSLTKGGERAFF. The full variable domain, completed using reference TRBV11-1 and TRBJ1-1, is EAEVAQSPRYKITEKSQAVAFWCDPISGHATLYWYRQILGQGPELLVQFQDESVVDDSQLPKDRFSAERLKGVDSTLKIQPAELGDSAMYLCASSLTKGGERAFFGQGTRLTVV.

This clonotype appeared a few times. The chain is built from TRBV5-6 and TRBJ1-2, with D unresolved. Germline V gene lookup returns CDR1 SGHDT and CDR2 YYEEEE. This CDR3 has 14 amino acids. Trimming pared 3 bases from V and 5 bases from J, leaving 14 bases between. The CDR3 is CASSSLDWRYGYTF. CDR3 coding DNA: TGTGCCAGCAGCTCGCTAGATTGGCGGTATGGCTACACCTTC.

The rearrangement joins TRBV18 to TRBJ2-5; D is perhaps TRBD2 (5 bases). This CDR3 contains 13 residues. Trimming stripped 6 bases from V and 3 bases from J, with 11 bases between. Germline assignment: CDR1 KGHSH and CDR2 LQKENI. The DNA for the CDR3 is TGTGCCAGCTCGAGGGAAAATGAAGAGACCCAGTACTTC. Translation gives CASSRENEETQYF.

This clonotype turned up a few times. CDR3 region: CARDRGRSDTQYF. The CDR3 coding sequence is TGTGCCAGAGACAGGGGGCGCTCAGATACGCAGTATTTT. The chain uses TRBV2 and TRBJ2-3; 10 bases match TRBD1. CDR1 and CDR2 from the germline V gene are SNHLY and FYNNEI. V trimming: 9 bases; J trimming: 4 bases; junction bases outside the gene matches: 4. The CDR3 length is 13 residues. The full variable domain, its missing parts supplied by reference TRBV2 and TRBJ2-3, is EPEVTQTPSHQVTQMGQEVILRCVPISNHLYFYWYRQILGQKVEFLVSFYNNEISEKSEIFDDQFSVERPDGSNFTLKIRSTKLEDSAMYFCARDRGRSDTQYFGPGTRLTVL.

This clonotype has only a few counts. J is TRBJ2-1 and V is TRBV24-1; the match to TRBD2 covers 11 bases. The CDR3 sequence is 14 residues long. Germline CDR1 reads KGHDR; CDR2 reads SFDVKD. Trimming removed 9 bases from V and 7 bases from J; junction bases left unmatched: 7. CDR3 sequence: CATSIAGGPNEQFF. The CDR3 bases are TGTGCCACCTCCATAGCGGGAGGGCCGAATGAGCAGTTCTTC.

Note on this clonotype: The germline gene is not matched at one end of the junction; a read error may be the cause. The rearrangement uses TRBV12-3 or TRBV12-4 and TRBJ1-1; the D gene is possibly TRBD1 (5 bases). The CDR3 contains 17 residues. In DNA form, the CDR3 reads TGTGTCAGCAGTTTAAGTATAGGACAAAGAACGAACACTGAAGCTTTCTTT. It is translated as CVSSLSIGQRTNTEAFF.

The chain has TRBV10-3 and TRBJ1-1, with D hard to call. CDR3 length: 12 amino acids. Trimming shortened V by 6 bases and J by 3 bases, and 8 bases separated the two germline ends. Germline-derived CDR1 and CDR2 are ENHRY and SYGVKD. This chain's CDR3 is CAISGGDTEAFF. CDR3 bases: TGTGCCATCAGCGGTGGGGACACTGAAGCTTTCTTT.

This sequence joins TRBV5-4 and TRBJ1-2, with D perhaps TRBD1 (5 bases). CDR3 length: 13 amino acids. In germline, CDR1 is SGHNT, CDR2 YYREEE (reference sequence). With 2 bases removed from V and 6 bases from J, the gap between germline ends came to 11 bases. CDR3 DNA sequence: TGTGCCAGCAGCTTAGGGGTAGGACATGGCTACACCTTC. Its translation is CASSLGVGHGYTF.

CDR3 protein: CAITVTNTGELFF. The DNA of the CDR3 is TGTGCCATCACAGTAACAAACACCGGGGAGCTGTTTTTT. The chain has TRBV10-3 and TRBJ2-2; D remains unclear. The CDR3 has 13 amino acids. Germline CDR1 ENHRY, CDR2 SYGVKD. V was clipped by 7 bases and J by 2 bases, with 8 bases between them.

At least ten counts were recorded for this clonotype. The V call is TRBV12-3 or TRBV12-4, the J call TRBJ2-2; D ambiguous. This CDR3 has 14 amino acids. The ends were cut back, 4 bases at V and 1 base at J, with 7 bases in the middle. The DNA for the CDR3 is TGTGCCAGCAGTTGGGCAGGGAACACCGGGGAGCTGTTTTTT. It is translated as CASSWAGNTGELFF.

The V gene is TRBV20-1, the J gene TRBJ1-2; perhaps TRBD1 as D (5 bases). Germline assignment: CDR1 DFQATT and CDR2 SNEGSKA (reference sequence). The CDR3 consists of 10 residues. Trimming left V 6 bases short and J 7 bases short, with 9 bases between. This chain's CDR3 is CSAEGSGYTF. The CDR3 bases are TGCAGTGCGGAGGGGTCTGGCTACACCTTC.

V usage is TRBV10-3 and J usage is TRBJ2-4; TRBD1 might be the D (6 bases). The CDR3 is 16 amino acids. Deletions cut 4 bases from V and 2 bases from J, with 15 bases between. Germline CDR1 and CDR2: ENHRY and SYGVKD. This CDR3 is CAISGGGPLSKNIQYF. The CDR3 DNA reads as TGTGCCATCAGTGGAGGGGGACCATTATCCAAAAACATTCAGTACTTC.

This clonotype came up many times. The CDR3 bases are TGTGCCAGCAGCGAACGTGGCTTTAGCTACGAGCAGTACTTC. This translates into CASSERGFSYEQYF. The rearrangement links TRBV6-1 to TRBJ2-7; D not resolved. Germline loops: CDR1 MNHNS, CDR2 SASEGT. This CDR3 is built from 14 residues. The germline V and J ends were trimmed by 6 bases and 3 bases, with 15 bases remaining between them.

This rearrangement joins TRBV9 to TRBJ2-2; possible D gene TRBD1, 7 bases. The V gene lost 6 bases and the J gene lost 3 bases, with 18 bases spanning the gap. The CDR3 is 16 amino acids. Germline CDR1 SGDLS, CDR2 YYNGEE. CDR3 nucleotide sequence: TGTGCCAGCACCAAAAGGGGGGACAGATACACCGGGGAGCTGTTTTTT. Amino acids: CASTKRGDRYTGELFF.

This clonotype showed up many times. V gene TRBV6-2 or TRBV6-3 combines with J gene TRBJ2-5, with D possibly being TRBD2 (5 bases). The V end lost 5 bases, the J end lost 3 bases, and 16 bases lay between the germline ends. Germline V gene sequence: CDR1 MNHEY, CDR2 SVGEGT. The CDR3 loop spans 15 amino acids. CDR3 loop: CASSPPGNGEETQYF. The CDR3 nucleotides read TGTGCCAGCAGTCCGCCGGGGAACGGCGAAGAGACCCAGTACTTC.

The chain uses TRBV12-3 or TRBV12-4 and TRBJ2-1, with 12 bases that match TRBD2. After removal of 7 bases from V and 4 bases from J, the junction contained 8 bases not matched to a gene. This CDR3 comprises 16 residues. CDR3 nucleotide sequence: TGTGCCAGCATCTTCATCGGACTAGCGGGATACAATGAGCAGTTCTTC. This encodes CASIFIGLAGYNEQFF.